This T cell receptor (beta chain) stems from a study of blood T cell repertoires in COVID-19. Study overall: Sites in the United States, Italy and Spain provided acute and convalescent COVID-19 samples. Nucleic acid was either cDNA or gDNA, and it came from T cells, B-cell-depleted T cells, or PBMCs.

Trimming took 1 base from V and 9 from J; bases not matched to a gene: 14. Germline CDR1 is MGHRA and CDR2 is YSYEKL. This CDR3 comprises 17 residues. Clones were sequenced by immunoSEQ multiplex PCR, and TCRdb holds only the in-frame ones, with some missing. The repertoire holds approximately 76,000 clones, with roughly nine tenths as singletons. The chain links TRBV4-1 to TRBJ2-4; 8 bases map to TRBD2. This clonotype was sampled from an older man in a cohort sampled during active COVID-19. Sequencing used peripheral blood. In nucleotides, the CDR3 is TGCGCCAGCAGCCAAGCCCAATCATACGGGGCGGGGGGCATTCAGTACTTC. Encoded protein: CASSQAQSYGAGGIQYF.